Following are 14 T cell receptor beta chains from one sample sequenced in a study of prognosis after radiotherapy for stage I lung cancer. TCR beta CDR3 was amplified from genomic DNA by two-round multiplex PCR. Round-one PCR had primers specific to each TRBV and TRBJ gene. Each CDR3 protein is one row after TCRdb ran MiXCR on the multiplex PCR reads. The profile shows roughly 20,000 distinct CDR3 sequences, roughly two fifths of them singletons. Specimen: PBMCs, collected before or after stereotactic body radiation therapy (not recorded which). These receptors originate from a donor aged 50 or older with non-small cell lung cancer.

Comments on this clonotype: One junction end disagrees with the germline gene, perhaps due to a read error. CDR3 amino acids: CASSEQGGGNHGYTF. CDR3 DNA: TGTGCCAGCAGTGAACAGGGAGGTGGTAACCATGGCTACACCTTC. V gene TRBV2 combines with J gene TRBJ1-2, with D maybe TRBD1 (5 bases). Germline CDR1 reads SNHLY; CDR2 reads FYNNEI. CDR3 length: 15 residues.

This clonotype was observed at least ten times. The gene calls are TRBV2 and TRBJ2-7; unclear D gene. Per the germline V gene, CDR1 is SNHLY and CDR2 is FYNNEI. CDR3 length: 11 amino acids. Trimming took 5 bases from V and 6 from J, leaving 8 bases between them. CDR3 protein: CASSFSSEQYF. Here the CDR3 DNA reads TGTGCCAGCAGTTTTTCGTCCGAGCAGTACTTC.

V is TRBV9 and J is TRBJ2-6; D unresolved. Trimming cost V 3 bases and J 0 bases, with 10 bases left between them. The germline V gene encodes CDR1 SGDLS and CDR2 YYNGEE. There are 16 residues in the CDR3. The CDR3 loop is CASSARHSSGANVLTF. In DNA form, the CDR3 reads TGTGCCAGCAGCGCAAGACACAGCTCTGGGGCCAACGTCCTGACTTTC.

This clonotype was recorded many times. Just one base apart from a much larger clone, this may be a read error. CDR3 in DNA: TGTGCCAGTATCGGGACTAGCGACTACGAGCAGTACTTC. Translated: CASIGTSDYEQYF. The V gene is TRBV19, the J gene TRBJ2-7; 10 bases map to TRBD2. The trim removed 7 bases at V and 3 bases at J, leaving 3 bases unmatched. The CDR3 is 13 residues long. Germline V gives CDR1 LNHDA, CDR2 SQIVND (reference sequence).

The chain joins TRBV20-1 to TRBJ2-3, with D hard to call. Deletions cut 5 bases from V and 0 bases from J, with 15 bases between. Germline CDR1 DFQATT, CDR2 SNEGSKA (reference sequence). CDR3 size: 15 residues. The CDR3 region has the DNA TGCAGTGCTCTAAACCCACCCGGGAGCACAGATACGCAGTATTTT. Residues: CSALNPPGSTDTQYF.

This chain joins TRBV12-3 or TRBV12-4 and TRBJ1-2, with D unclear. The CDR3 runs to 15 residues. Trimming cost V 6 bases and J 0 bases, with 14 bases left between them. CDR3 sequence: CASSPRRAANYGYTF. For the CDR3, the DNA is TGTGCCAGCAGCCCCAGGAGGGCAGCTAACTATGGCTACACCTTC.

Many counts were recorded for this clonotype. CDR3 DNA sequence: TGTGCCAGCAGTTGGACTAGCGGGAGTTTGAACACCGGGGAGCTGTTTTTT. Residues: CASSWTSGSLNTGELFF. The J gene is TRBJ2-2, the V gene TRBV6-5; 13 bases match TRBD2. Germline assignment: CDR1 MNHEY and CDR2 SVGAGI. The length of the CDR3 is 17 residues. With V trimmed by 4 bases and J by 1 base, 3 bases remained unmatched.

V gene TRBV12-3 or TRBV12-4 combines with J gene TRBJ1-2; D might be TRBD1 (5 bases). V was cut by 8 bases and J by 6 bases, with 22 bases left in between. The CDR3 spans 15 residues. The chain's CDR3 is CASRLVPGSGDGYTF. The CDR3 DNA reads as TGTGCCAGCCGCTTAGTCCCGGGTTCGGGGGATGGCTACACCTTC.

Notes on this clonotype: A far larger clone is one base from this, pointing to a likely read error. This rearrangement joins TRBV7-9 to TRBJ2-1; 8 bases match TRBD1. The CDR3 spans 16 residues. The germline gives CDR1 SEHNR, CDR2 FQNEAQ (reference sequence). V lost 6 bases to trimming and J lost 4 bases; unmatched junction nucleotides: 11. As DNA, the CDR3 is TGTGCCAGCAGACCTATGAGGGACAGGCCTTACAATGAGCAGTTCTTC. Its protein product is CASRPMRDRPYNEQFF. The full variable domain, with the rest looked up from reference TRBV7-9 and TRBJ2-1, is DTGVSQNPRHKITKRGQNVTFRCDPISEHNRLYWYRQTLGQGPEFLTYFQNEAQLEKSRLLSDRFSAERPKGSFSTLEIQRTEQGDSAMYLCASRPMRDRPYNEQFFGPGTRLTVL.

Points on this clonotype: Germline and junction disagree at one end, which may indicate a read error. The chain is built from TRBV11-3 and TRBJ2-3, with 10 nucleotides matching TRBD2. CDR1 and CDR2 (germline): SGHNT, YENEEA. The CDR3 runs to 18 residues. The CDR3 DNA sequence: TGTGCCATCAGCTTCGGGACTAGCGTGAGGGCCGAATCGGATACGCAGTATTTT. Amino acid sequence: CAISFGTSVRAESDTQYF.

The CDR3 DNA sequence: TGTGCCAGCAGTTACTCCCTGCAGGGGGTGTATGAGCAGTACTTC. Translation: CASSYSLQGVYEQYF. The chain combines TRBV6-2 or TRBV6-3 with TRBJ2-7; 7 bases match TRBD1. CDR1 MNHEY and CDR2 SVGEGT come from the germline V gene. The CDR3 is 15 amino acids. V was clipped by 0 bases and J by 7 bases; unmatched bases: 9.

Of note for this clonotype: A far larger clone is just one base off, so this is likely a read error. The rearrangement links TRBV4-3 to TRBJ2-5, with 9 bases lining up with TRBD2. The J call is doubtful: the DNA matches TRBJ2-1 better. CDR3 length: 16 amino acids. Germline-derived CDR1 and CDR2 are LGHNA and YSLEER. CDR3 DNA: TGCGCCAGCAGCAAAGAGTCCAGCGGGAGGAGGTATGAGCAGTTCTTC. This sequence encodes CASSKESSGRRYEQFF.

This clonotype showed up many times. This rearrangement joins TRBV6-4 to TRBJ2-5; the D gene is possibly TRBD2 (5 bases). Germline assignment: CDR1 MRHNA and CDR2 SNTAGT. V was cut by 0 bases and J by 5 bases, with 16 bases left in between. This CDR3 spans 16 amino acids. DNA of the CDR3: TGTGCCAGCAGTGACTCTAGTTGGACTGGTGGCGAGACCCAGTACTTC. Encoded protein: CASSDSSWTGGETQYF.

The count of this clonotype is one. The gene calls are TRBV12-3 or TRBV12-4 and TRBJ2-1; 12 nucleotides align to TRBD2. The CDR3 contains 17 residues. After removal of 5 bases from V and 1 base from J, the junction contained 6 bases not matched to a gene. CDR3 DNA sequence: TGTGCCAGCAGTACTGGACTAGCGGGACAATCCTACAATGAGCAGTTCTTC. Its protein product is CASSTGLAGQSYNEQFF.